A single TCR beta chain is shown here with its context. What it binds is not known. Researchers ran the PCR with 60 Vbeta and 13 Jbeta primers. Using immunoSEQ multiplex PCR, the repertoire was profiled, and TCRdb retains in-frame clones only, with some absent. The data contain roughly 150,000 clones, roughly 80% of them singletons. The V end was cut by 2 bases, the J end by 1 base, with 6 bases between. CDR3 size: 13 residues. The germline gives CDR1 MNHEY, CDR2 SMNVEV (reference sequence). The sample comes from a study of cytomegalovirus exposure and HLA in healthy donors. Study-wide points: Earlier analysis looked at TCR beta V segments, and most were productive about 87% or about 30% of the time.

This rearrangement joins TRBV27 to TRBJ2-7, with TRBD2 as a possible D gene (5 bases). Sequences were obtained from PBMCs. The sequence derives from a woman aged 40 to 50 in good health and CMV-seronegative. CDR3 sequence: CASSLRESYEQYF. The CDR3, as DNA: TGTGCCAGCAGTTTAAGGGAGTCCTACGAGCAGTACTTC.